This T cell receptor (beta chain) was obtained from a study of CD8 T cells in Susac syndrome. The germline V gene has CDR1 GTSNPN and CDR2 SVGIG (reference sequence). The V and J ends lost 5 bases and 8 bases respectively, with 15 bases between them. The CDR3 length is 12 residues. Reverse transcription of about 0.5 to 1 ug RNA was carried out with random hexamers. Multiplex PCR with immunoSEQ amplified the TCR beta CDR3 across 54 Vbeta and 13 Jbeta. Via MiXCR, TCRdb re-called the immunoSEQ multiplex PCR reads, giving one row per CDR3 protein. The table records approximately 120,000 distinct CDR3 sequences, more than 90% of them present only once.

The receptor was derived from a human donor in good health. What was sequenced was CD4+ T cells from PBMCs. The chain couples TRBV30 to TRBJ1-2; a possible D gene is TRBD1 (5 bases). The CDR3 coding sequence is TGTGCCTGGGGCCCCCGGACACTCGGCTACACCTTC. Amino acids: CAWGPRTLGYTF.